These T cell receptor beta chains were read from a single sample in a study of cytomegalovirus exposure and HLA in healthy donors. TCRdb's table, derived via immunoSEQ multiplex PCR, lists solely in-frame clones and lacks some. The sample yields 150,000 to 200,000 clones, roughly 90% seen once. The sequenced sample was PBMCs. All receptors derive from a girl in the first two years of life in good health and CMV-seronegative. Both conserved end residues are part of each CDR3. The order of the fields is CDR3 DNA, CDR3 protein, D gene, clone size, V gene, J gene. A D gene is named only where the DNA matches it firmly. Only part of the rows carry a size: once, few, many, or a class if the clone is expanded.

CDR3nt: TGTGCCAGCAGTCCGGACGGGAACAATCAGCCCCAGCATTTT
CDR3aa: CASSPDGNNQPQHF
d_gene: NA
abundance: NA
v_gene: TRBV6-5
j_gene: TRBJ1-5

CDR3nt: TGTGCCAGCAGTAGACTAGCGGGCTACGAGCAGTACTTC
CDR3aa: CASSRLAGYEQYF
d_gene: TRBD2
abundance: few
v_gene: TRBV6-5
j_gene: TRBJ2-7

CDR3nt: TGTGCCAGCAGCGTAGGCCGGACAGGGGGAAGGAGCTACACCTTC
CDR3aa: CASSVGRTGGRSYTF
d_gene: TRBD1
abundance: NA
v_gene: TRBV9
j_gene: TRBJ1-2

CDR3nt: TGTGCCAGCAGTTTAGGGACTAGCGGGCTCTTTTTCGAGCAGTACTTC
CDR3aa: CASSLGTSGLFFEQYF
d_gene: TRBD2
abundance: NA
v_gene: TRBV27
j_gene: TRBJ2-7

CDR3nt: TGTGCCAGCAGCCCAGGCGGGGGGCACGAGCAGTTCTTC
CDR3aa: CASSPGGGHEQFF
d_gene: TRBD2
abundance: NA
v_gene: TRBV11-3
j_gene: TRBJ2-1

CDR3nt: TGTGCCAGCAGTGATTCCGGGACAGGGGGCCACGAGCAGTACTTC
CDR3aa: CASSDSGTGGHEQYF
d_gene: TRBD1
abundance: NA
v_gene: TRBV25-1
j_gene: TRBJ2-7

CDR3nt: TGTGCCTGGAGTACCCTTACAGGGGGGAGGACTGAAGCTTTCTTT
CDR3aa: CAWSTLTGGRTEAFF
d_gene: TRBD1
abundance: NA
v_gene: TRBV30
j_gene: TRBJ1-1

CDR3nt: TGTGCCAGCAGCCGAGGGGGCGGGGGGGTAGAGCAGTACTTC
CDR3aa: CASSRGGGGVEQYF
d_gene: TRBD2
abundance: NA
v_gene: TRBV9
j_gene: TRBJ2-7

CDR3nt: TGCGCCAGCAGCTTGCAACTAGGCCAAGAGACCCAGTACTTC
CDR3aa: CASSLQLGQETQYF
d_gene: NA
abundance: NA
v_gene: TRBV5-1
j_gene: TRBJ2-5

CDR3nt: TGTGCCAGCAGCTTAGCGTACGGGTTATCCTACGAGCAGTACTTC
CDR3aa: CASSLAYGLSYEQYF
d_gene: NA
abundance: NA
v_gene: TRBV7-2
j_gene: TRBJ2-7

CDR3nt: TGTGCCTGGAGTCATCGACACCAGTCCTACAATGAGCAGTTCTTC
CDR3aa: CAWSHRHQSYNEQFF
d_gene: NA
abundance: NA
v_gene: TRBV30
j_gene: TRBJ2-1

CDR3nt: TGTGCCAGCAGAGCGGGGGGGCCAGTAACCTACAATGAGCAGTTCTTC
CDR3aa: CASRAGGPVTYNEQFF
d_gene: TRBD2
abundance: NA
v_gene: TRBV7-3
j_gene: TRBJ2-1

CDR3nt: TGTGCCAGCTCACCATCCGGCTCAGGAGAGACCCAGTACTTC
CDR3aa: CASSPSGSGETQYF
d_gene: NA
abundance: NA
v_gene: TRBV18
j_gene: TRBJ2-5

CDR3nt: TGCGCCAGCAGCAACAGACAGGGGCGGGATGAGACCCAGTACTTC
CDR3aa: CASSNRQGRDETQYF
d_gene: TRBD1
abundance: NA
v_gene: TRBV4-1
j_gene: TRBJ2-5

CDR3nt: TGCAGCGTTGAAGAGTGGACAAACTACAATGAGCAGTTCTTC
CDR3aa: CSVEEWTNYNEQFF
d_gene: NA
abundance: NA
v_gene: TRBV29-1
j_gene: TRBJ2-1

CDR3nt: TGTGCCATCAGTGAAGAGGGACACCTAACCTACGAGCAGTACTTC
CDR3aa: CAISEEGHLTYEQYF
d_gene: NA
abundance: NA
v_gene: TRBV10-3
j_gene: TRBJ2-7

CDR3nt: TGTGCCACCATCAAAAGGGGGGGTTACAACTCTGGAAACACCATATATTTT
CDR3aa: CATIKRGGYNSGNTIYF
d_gene: NA
abundance: NA
v_gene: TRBV7-3
j_gene: TRBJ1-3

CDR3nt: TGTGCCAGCAGGAAGGACAAGTGGAACACTGAAGCTTTCTTT
CDR3aa: CASRKDKWNTEAFF
d_gene: NA
abundance: NA
v_gene: TRBV2
j_gene: TRBJ1-1

CDR3nt: TGTGCCAGCAGCCAGGAACAGGGGGTCACAGATACGCAGTATTTT
CDR3aa: CASSQEQGVTDTQYF
d_gene: TRBD1
abundance: NA
v_gene: TRBV4-2
j_gene: TRBJ2-3

CDR3nt: TGCGCCAGCAGCTTGGGTCAGGGGGCAAACACTGAAGCTTTCTTT
CDR3aa: CASSLGQGANTEAFF
d_gene: TRBD1
abundance: NA
v_gene: TRBV5-1
j_gene: TRBJ1-1

CDR3nt: TGTGCCAGCAGCGCAGGGGGACTCTCCTACAATGAGCAGTTCTTC
CDR3aa: CASSAGGLSYNEQFF
d_gene: NA
abundance: NA
v_gene: TRBV21-1
j_gene: TRBJ2-1

CDR3nt: TGTGCCAGCCGAAGTCGACTAGCGGCGAACACCGGGGAGCTGTTTTTT
CDR3aa: CASRSRLAANTGELFF
d_gene: TRBD2
abundance: NA
v_gene: TRBV5-8
j_gene: TRBJ2-2

CDR3nt: TGTGCCAGCAGTCCCCGCCAGGAAAACACTGAAGCTTTCTTT
CDR3aa: CASSPRQENTEAFF
d_gene: NA
abundance: NA
v_gene: TRBV27
j_gene: TRBJ1-1

CDR3nt: TGCGCCAGCAGCTTCACAGGGGGCGACGAGCAGTACTTC
CDR3aa: CASSFTGGDEQYF
d_gene: TRBD1
abundance: NA
v_gene: TRBV5-1
j_gene: TRBJ2-7